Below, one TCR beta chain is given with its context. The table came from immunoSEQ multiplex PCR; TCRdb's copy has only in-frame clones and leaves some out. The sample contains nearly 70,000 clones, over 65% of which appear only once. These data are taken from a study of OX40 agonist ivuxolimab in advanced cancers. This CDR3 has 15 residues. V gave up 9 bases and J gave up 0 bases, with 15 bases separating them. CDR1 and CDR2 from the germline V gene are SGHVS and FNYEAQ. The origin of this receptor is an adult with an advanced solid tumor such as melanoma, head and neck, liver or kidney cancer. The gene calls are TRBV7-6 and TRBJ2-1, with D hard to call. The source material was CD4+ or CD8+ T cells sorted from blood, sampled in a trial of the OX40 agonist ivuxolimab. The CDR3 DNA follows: TGTGCCAGTCAGGCTGGCCTCAGCTCCTACAATGAGCAGTTCTTC. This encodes CASQAGLSSYNEQFF.